The T cell receptor beta chain described here comes from a study of human T cells and chemical hapten exposure. This clonotype was detected many times. Looked up from germline, CDR1 is SGHVS and CDR2 is FNYEAQ. V gave up 2 bases and J gave up 1 base, with 11 bases separating them. The CDR3 has 15 amino acids. TCRdb itself ran the RACE reads through MiXCR, one entry per CDR3 protein. The sample has a few hundred thousand distinct CDR3 sequences; under 6.5% are singletons. Documented time point: patch test 2, 6 weeks after DPC sensitization. Described treatment: therapeutic diphenylcyclopropenone sensitization with weekly scalp DPC.

The receptor's source is a woman between 18 and 29 years old with alopecia areata. Some clones in this sample may be carry-over from other donors' samples. This material consisted of whole blood, taken in connection with sensitization to the hapten diphenylcyclopropenone (DPC). This chain uses TRBV7-6 with TRBJ1-1; D not certain. CDR3 in amino acids: CASSLYAAANTEAFF. Written as DNA, the CDR3 is TGTGCCAGCAGCTTATACGCGGCGGCGAACACTGAAGCTTTCTTT.